The present TCR beta chain was sequenced within a study of cytomegalovirus exposure and HLA in healthy donors. The study, taken as a whole, reports: Most TCR sequences were uncommon, yet certain public TCRs appeared in many donors. The authors listed around 150 TCR beta chains as cytomegalovirus-associated. The classifier reportedly diagnosed cytomegalovirus status with high sensitivity and specificity. Within the approximately 110 validation repertoires, first-cohort TCR clusters tended to co-occur, according to a later analysis.

Measured with immunoSEQ multiplex PCR; TCRdb has only the in-frame clones, and not every one. The table has roughly 150,000 clones, approximately 81% seen once; the top ten hold more than 8.5%. Germline V gives CDR1 SEHNR, CDR2 FQNEAQ (reference sequence). There are 14 residues in the CDR3. Trimming took 5 bases from V and 5 from J; bases not matched to a gene: 5. As to this clone: Its cognate antigen is unknown.

This chain connects TRBV7-9 to TRBJ1-5; 8 nucleotides match TRBD1. The sequencing sample was made of PBMCs. The TCR was taken from a man aged 25-45 years in good health and CMV-seropositive. The CDR3 DNA sequence: TGTGCCAGCAGCCCAGGGGGCGGTGATCAGCCCCAGCATTTT. Amino acids: CASSPGGGDQPQHF.